This is a list of T cell receptor beta chains from one sample in a study of blood T cell repertoires in COVID-19. Profiling relied on immunoSEQ multiplex PCR, and the TCRdb table lists in-frame clones only, not all of them. The data contain 90,000 to 110,000 clones, about four fifths of them singletons. Material for sequencing was peripheral blood. These receptors came from an elderly woman with acute or convalescent COVID-19. The CDR3 runs from the conserved cysteine through the conserved F or W. The D gene is left open where the match is weak. Clone size is stated in some rows and not others, as once, few, many or a class when expanded.

j_call,clone_size,d_call,v_call,cdr3_nt,cdr3_aa
TRBJ2-1,NA,TRBD2,TRBV29-1,TGCACCTATTCTAGGACGAGCGGGGGGAATGAGCAGTTCTTC,CTYSRTSGGNEQFF
TRBJ2-1,NA,NA,TRBV2,TGTGCCAGCTCGGAGGGAATTCCCTACAATGAGCAGTTCTTC,CASSEGIPYNEQFF
TRBJ1-2,NA,NA,TRBV28,TGTGCCAGCAGTTTATCAAGGGGCTATGGCTACACCTTC,CASSLSRGYGYTF
TRBJ1-1,NA,NA,TRBV11-3,TGTGCCAGCAGCTTCCAGGGGCTTATGAACACTGAAGCTTTCTTT,CASSFQGLMNTEAFF
TRBJ2-5,NA,TRBD1,TRBV7-9,TGTGCCAGCAGCAACCGACAGGGGCAAGAGACCCAGTACTTC,CASSNRQGQETQYF
TRBJ1-5,NA,NA,TRBV7-9,TGTGCCAGCAGCCGTGAGGCCAGCAATCAGCCCCAGCATTTT,CASSREASNQPQHF
TRBJ2-5,NA,NA,TRBV7-8,TGTGCCAGCAGACCCTGGTCAGACACCCCCCCGTACTTC,CASRPWSDTPPYF
TRBJ2-7,few,NA,TRBV4-1,TGCGCCAGCAGCCAAGAACCCTCGACTAGAGACTACTACGAGCAGTACTTC,CASSQEPSTRDYYEQYF
TRBJ2-6,NA,NA,TRBV3-1/TRBV3-2,TGTGCCAGCAGCCAAGGAGGATATACCTTTGGGGCCAACGTCCTGACTTTC,CASSQGGYTFGANVLTF
TRBJ2-1,NA,TRBD2,TRBV3-1/TRBV3-2,TGTGCCAGCAGCCAGTATAGCGGGAGCAAGGATGAGCAGTTCTTC,CASSQYSGSKDEQFF
TRBJ2-7,NA,TRBD1,TRBV18,TGTGCCAGCTCATTTCGGGACAGGGGCTACGAGCAGTACTTC,CASSFRDRGYEQYF
TRBJ1-2,NA,TRBD1,TRBV27,TGTGCCAGCAGTCCATCCGAGGGGCAGGGGGCACTGAACTATGGCTACACCTTC,CASSPSEGQGALNYGYTF
TRBJ1-6,NA,NA,TRBV28,TGTGCCAGCAGTTTGAGGCAGGGAAATTCACCCCTCCACTTT,CASSLRQGNSPLHF
TRBJ1-2,NA,NA,TRBV7-9,TGTGCCAGCAGCTTGGGAGGAGTGGGCTATGGCTACACCTTC,CASSLGGVGYGYTF
TRBJ2-7,NA,TRBD2,TRBV28,TGTGCCACCGGGACTAGCGGGGGGATCTACGAGCAGTACTTC,CATGTSGGIYEQYF
TRBJ2-3,NA,NA,TRBV6-2/TRBV6-3,TGTGCCAGCAGTTATCAGGGTCAGGTTACGCAGTATTTT,CASSYQGQVTQYF
TRBJ2-4,NA,NA,TRBV6-5,TGTGCCAGCAGTTACTCGTCAGTGTTAGCCAAAAACATTCAGTACTTC,CASSYSSVLAKNIQYF
TRBJ2-7,NA,TRBD2,TRBV2,TGTGCCAGCAGGTTAGCGGGGCTCGGGCCATACGAGCAGTACTTC,CASRLAGLGPYEQYF
TRBJ1-4,NA,NA,TRBV3-1/TRBV3-2,TGTGCCAGCAGCCAAGGTCCCCGGACAGTCGAAAAACTGTTTTTT,CASSQGPRTVEKLFF
TRBJ1-6,NA,NA,TRBV12-5,TGTGCTAGTGGTTTTAGTACAGATAATTCACCCCTCCACTTT,CASGFSTDNSPLHF
TRBJ2-7,NA,TRBD2,TRBV10-3,TGTGCCATCAGTGAGGGAGGGAGGGGCTACGAGCAGTACTTC,CAISEGGRGYEQYF
TRBJ2-1,NA,TRBD1,TRBV18,TGTGCCAGCTCACCCGATAGGACAGGGTACAATGAGCAGTTCTTC,CASSPDRTGYNEQFF
TRBJ2-1,NA,NA,TRBV14,TGTGCCAGCAGCCATGGGGCGGGGGCATACAATGAGCAGTTCTTC,CASSHGAGAYNEQFF
TRBJ2-2,NA,NA,TRBV7-9,TGTGCCAGCAGCTTGCAGGGGTGGACCGGGGAGCTGTTTTTT,CASSLQGWTGELFF
TRBJ1-5,NA,NA,TRBV24-1,TGTGCCACCAGTGATTCAGGGCAGCCCCAGCATTTT,CATSDSGQPQHF
TRBJ1-4,NA,NA,TRBV5-1,TGCGCCAGCAGCTCCGGGGTAGGATCCTCAACTAATGAAAAACTGTTTTTT,CASSSGVGSSTNEKLFF
TRBJ2-2,many,NA,TRBV28,TGTGCCAGCAGTTTAACGGGGGCGAACACCGGGGAGCTGTTTTTT,CASSLTGANTGELFF
TRBJ2-5,NA,NA,TRBV19,TGTGCCAGTGGTGCACAGGGATCCCAGTACTTC,CASGAQGSQYF
TRBJ2-2,NA,TRBD2,TRBV19,TGTGCCAGTAGTATCGCTTCAGCGGGAGGTTTCACCGGGGAGCTGTTTTTT,CASSIASAGGFTGELFF
TRBJ2-2,NA,NA,TRBV18,TGTGCCAGCTCACCACCGACAGGATTCAACACCGGGGAGCTGTTTTTT,CASSPPTGFNTGELFF
TRBJ2-5,NA,TRBD1,TRBV19,TGTGCCAGTAGTATAGATGGGTCACAGGGGATCGGAGGAGAGACCCAGTACTTC,CASSIDGSQGIGGETQYF